This T cell receptor beta chain was recovered during a study of shared clonotypes between healthy human individuals. Across the whole study: The plates for each donor numbered three CD4 naive, three CD4 memory, two CD8 naive and one CD8 memory. The study's findings and limits: Sampling used blood alone; tissue repertoires probably differ.

The protocol was immunoSEQ multiplex PCR, while the TCRdb copy is restricted to in-frame clones and leaves out a portion. Here the sample spans 2.3 million or so clones, approximately 93% being singletons. Remarks on this clone: Its target is not known.

CDR1 and CDR2 from the germline V gene are MDHEN and SYDVKM. This CDR3 contains 14 residues. Trimming shortened V by 8 bases and J by 4 bases, and 17 bases separated the two germline ends. The receptor's source is a man between 18 and 29 years old in good health. Some clones in this sample may be carry-over from other donors' samples. The chain joins TRBV28 to TRBJ1-2; D uncertain. Sample: naive CD4+ T cells from PBMCs. Subset of the sample: CD45RA+ positively selected. The DNA for the CDR3 is TGTGCCAGCGGTGTTGAAGGCCGATTCTATGGCTACACCTTC. This sequence encodes CASGVEGRFYGYTF.